Listed below are T cell receptor beta chains from one sample, sequenced in a study of cytomegalovirus exposure and HLA in healthy donors. TCRdb's table, derived via immunoSEQ multiplex PCR, lists solely in-frame clones and lacks some. The table records some 100,000 clones, 88% of them present only once. Material for sequencing was PBMCs. The receptor set was obtained from a man between 18 and 29 years old in good health and CMV-seropositive. CDR3s include the opening cysteine and the closing phenylalanine or tryptophan.

j_gene: TRBJ2-7
v_gene: TRBV28
CDR3aa: CASSPRIPVGGEQYF

j_gene: TRBJ2-2
v_gene: TRBV7-2
CDR3aa: CASSLVPPSHTTGELFF

j_gene: TRBJ1-5
v_gene: TRBV19
CDR3aa: CASSTKTGSSQPQHF

j_gene: TRBJ2-7
v_gene: TRBV23-1
CDR3aa: CASSQSGYDPYEQYF

j_gene: TRBJ2-7
v_gene: TRBV5-4
CDR3aa: CASSPLSDRASYEQYF

j_gene: TRBJ2-7
v_gene: TRBV25-1
CDR3aa: CASSVTGGFSQYF

j_gene: TRBJ2-3
v_gene: TRBV29-1
CDR3aa: CSAPGQGGSAQYF

j_gene: TRBJ2-7
v_gene: TRBV10-1
CDR3aa: CASSTGTGSDEQYF

j_gene: TRBJ2-7
v_gene: TRBV27
CDR3aa: CASSGAGAGYEQYF

j_gene: TRBJ1-1
v_gene: TRBV11-2
CDR3aa: CASSFTTGDSEAFF

j_gene: TRBJ2-2
v_gene: TRBV6-5
CDR3aa: CASSYSDRGNTGELFF

j_gene: TRBJ2-2
v_gene: TRBV9
CDR3aa: CASSPRTGSPGELFF

j_gene: TRBJ2-7
v_gene: TRBV11-2
CDR3aa: CASSLVSGEHEQYF

j_gene: TRBJ2-1
v_gene: TRBV19
CDR3aa: CASKGGKGEQFF

j_gene: TRBJ1-1
v_gene: TRBV4-1
CDR3aa: CASSLGRGSEAFF

j_gene: TRBJ2-1
v_gene: TRBV11-1
CDR3aa: CASSLTTSGGQREQFF

j_gene: TRBJ2-7
v_gene: TRBV6-6
CDR3aa: CASRPRGRGSYEQYF

j_gene: TRBJ2-7
v_gene: TRBV6-5
CDR3aa: CASSQGVHGYEQYF

j_gene: TRBJ1-2
v_gene: TRBV21-1
CDR3aa: CASSIRGLTTYGYTF

j_gene: TRBJ2-2
v_gene: TRBV4-1
CDR3aa: CASSQEGAGTGELFF

j_gene: TRBJ1-5
v_gene: TRBV5-5
CDR3aa: CASSSKDTTQVGNQPQHF

j_gene: TRBJ2-2
v_gene: TRBV10-3
CDR3aa: CAISGTENTGELFF